The 14 T cell receptor beta chains below come from one sample, sequenced in a study of shared clonotypes between healthy human individuals. Clones were read by immunoSEQ multiplex PCR, and TCRdb kept only the in-frame ones, dropping some. The sample shows 550,000 to 850,000 clones, 72% of them seen only once. Sequencing was done on a sample of memory CD4+ T cells sorted from blood. Subset given: CD45RA-negative fraction. The receptors were sampled from a woman aged 30 to 39 in good health.

The chain carries TRBV5-6 and TRBJ1-2, with a weak D call TRBD1 (5 bases). The CDR3 has 13 residues. Per the germline V gene, CDR1 is SGHDT and CDR2 is YYEEEE. With 3 bases removed from V and 2 bases from J, the gap between germline ends came to 8 bases. The CDR3 loop reads CASSSTVNYGYTF. The CDR3 region has the DNA TGTGCCAGCAGCTCGACAGTGAACTATGGCTACACCTTC.

This clone was counted a few times. The V and J genes are TRBV28 and TRBJ2-2; 11 bases fit TRBD2. The CDR3 sequence is 20 residues long. CDR1 is MDHEN, CDR2 SYDVKM, per germline. The trim removed 6 bases at V and 4 bases at J, leaving 19 bases unmatched. The CDR3 bases are TGTGCCAGCAGACGACAATTGGGCGCACTAGCGGGAGATAGCACCGGGGAGCTGTTTTTT. Its translation: CASRRQLGALAGDSTGELFF. Full variable domain (outside the CDR3, taken from reference TRBV28 and TRBJ2-2): DVKVTQSSRYLVKRTGEKVFLECVQDMDHENMFWYRQDPGLGLRLIYFSYDVKMKEKGDIPEGYSVSREKKERFSLILESASTNQTSMYLCASRRQLGALAGDSTGELFFGEGSRLTVL.

The chain carries TRBV27 and TRBJ2-1; D unresolved. Trimming left V 1 base short and J 9 bases short, with 4 bases between. The CDR3 is made up of 11 amino acids. Germline CDR1 is MNHEY and CDR2 is SMNVEV (reference sequence). CDR3 in amino acids: CASSLLSEQFF. The CDR3, as DNA: TGTGCCAGCAGTTTATTGAGTGAGCAGTTCTTC.

The rearrangement uses TRBV29-1 and TRBJ2-3, with 9 bases aligning to TRBD2. Trimming took 6 bases from V and 6 from J; bases not matched to a gene: 16. The CDR3 contains 16 residues. Germline CDR1 is SQVTM and CDR2 is ANQGSEA. The CDR3 DNA reads as TGCAGCGTCCTGGGGTACGGCCTAGCGGGAAGGGATACGCAGTATTTT. Translated, it gives CSVLGYGLAGRDTQYF.

The chain uses TRBV29-1 and TRBJ1-4; D might be TRBD1 (5 bases). The CDR3 extends over 13 amino acids. Trimming cost V 7 bases and J 3 bases, with 12 bases left between them. Germline CDR1 is SQVTM and CDR2 is ANQGSEA. CDR3 sequence: CSAGGAANEKLFF. As DNA, the CDR3 is TGCAGCGCCGGTGGGGCGGCTAATGAAAAACTGTTTTTT.

Ten or more counts support this clone. Within the sample, other DNA sequences also encode this same CDR3. The V call is TRBV11-2, the J call TRBJ1-5, with unresolved D. CDR3 size: 13 residues. CDR1 is SGHAT and CDR2 is FQNNGV in the germline V gene. Trimming pared 4 bases from V and 5 bases from J, leaving 9 bases between. This CDR3 is CASSSQRDQPQHF. In nucleotides, the CDR3 is TGTGCCAGCAGCTCTCAACGGGATCAGCCCCAGCATTTT.

This clone was seen only once. A far larger clone is off by one base, so a read error is likely. V is TRBV11-2 and J is TRBJ2-5, with a tentative D call TRBD1 (5 bases). The J call is doubtful: the DNA matches TRBJ2-7 better. CDR3 length: 11 amino acids. CDR1 and CDR2 (germline): SGHAT, FQNNGV. The CDR3 coding sequence is TGTGCCAGCAGCGTAGGGGTCGAGCAGTACTTC. Translating gives CASSVGVEQYF.

The chain employs TRBV5-6 and TRBJ1-1; D is perhaps TRBD1 (6 bases). V was pared by 4 bases and J by 0 bases, with 16 bases between. Per germline, CDR1 SGHDT and CDR2 YYEEEE. This CDR3 has 16 residues. The CDR3 DNA reads TGTGCCAGCAGCCGGACACCGGGACATATGAACACTGAAGCTTTCTTT. Its protein is CASSRTPGHMNTEAFF.

This clone occurred many times. Compared with germline, one end of the junction differs, possibly owing to a read error. The chain links TRBV20-1 to TRBJ2-1; no clear D gene. CDR3 size: 10 residues. The germline V gene has CDR1 DFQATT and CDR2 SNEGSKA (reference sequence). CDR3 sequence reads: CSASWRSRIF. The CDR3 DNA sequence: TGCAGTGCTAGCTGGCGGAGTCGGATCTTC.

V usage is TRBV5-1 and J usage is TRBJ2-7; the match to TRBD1 covers 7 bases. V dropped 0 bases and J dropped 5; count of bases not matched to a gene: 5. In germline, CDR1 is SGHRS, CDR2 YFSETQ. This CDR3 spans 14 amino acids. The DNA for the CDR3 is TGCGCCAGCAGCTTGGGAGACAGGGTCAACGAGCAGTACTTC. Protein product: CASSLGDRVNEQYF.

V and J are TRBV28 and TRBJ2-5; D is unclear. Germline-derived CDR1 and CDR2 are MDHEN and SYDVKM. V was pared by 4 bases and J by 4 bases, with 10 bases between. The CDR3 runs 13 residues. The chain's CDR3 is CASSSAPSETQYF. CDR3 DNA: TGTGCCAGCAGTTCCGCGCCCTCAGAGACCCAGTACTTC.

A word on this clone: Other DNA sequences from this sample encode an identical CDR3 as well. V is TRBV5-1 and J is TRBJ2-1; D gene unclear. The CDR3 runs 14 residues. Germline assignment: CDR1 SGHRS and CDR2 YFSETQ. Deletions cut 4 bases from V and 5 bases from J, with 13 bases between. This CDR3 reads CASSLVAGNNEQFF. The CDR3 bases are TGCGCCAGCAGCCTGGTTGCAGGCAACAATGAGCAGTTCTTC.

The chain couples TRBV28 to TRBJ2-7, with 7 bases identical to TRBD2. Germline CDR1 and CDR2: MDHEN and SYDVKM. J gave up 7 bases and V 7 bases, and 19 bases lay outside the gene matches. There are 16 residues in the CDR3. As DNA, the CDR3 is TGTGCCAGCACCCTGGAGGGACTACTCTTCCCTGGTGAGCAGTACTTC. Translating it yields CASTLEGLLFPGEQYF.

The chain recombines TRBV7-9 with TRBJ1-2; D call uncertain. Germline CDR1 and CDR2: SEHNR and FQNEAQ (reference sequence). This CDR3 has 13 amino acids. V lost 2 bases and J 4 bases, leaving 8 bases between the germline ends. In DNA, the CDR3 is TGTGCCAGCAGCTTACCGGGTCCCTATGGCTACACCTTC. Translation gives CASSLPGPYGYTF.